What follows are 24 T cell receptor beta chains derived from one specimen sequenced in a study of blood T cell repertoires in COVID-19. TCRdb's table, derived via immunoSEQ multiplex PCR, lists solely in-frame clones and lacks some. The sample contains 130,000 to 150,000 clones, less than 90% of which appear only once. The sequencing input was PBMCs or T cells enriched from blood (not recorded which). All receptors come from a woman aged 45-65 years who had been exposed to COVID-19.

CDR3: CASSPKEVTGPREQYF. For the CDR3, the DNA is TGTGCCAGCAGTCCCAAAGAGGTTACTGGTCCCCGGGAGCAGTACTTC. V gene TRBV7-9 combines with J gene TRBJ2-7; D not resolved. The CDR3 sequence is 16 residues long. V lost 6 bases and J 7 bases, leaving 25 bases between the germline ends. CDR1 is SEHNR, CDR2 FQNEAQ, per germline (reference sequence).

The CDR3 spells CASSYGTSGEQYF. CDR3 in DNA: TGTGCCAGCAGCTATGGGACTAGCGGCGAGCAGTACTTC. The V call is TRBV5-5, the J call TRBJ2-7; 11 bases match TRBD2. From germline, CDR1 is SGHKS and CDR2 YYEKEE (reference sequence). The V gene end was trimmed by 3 bases and the J gene end by 6 bases; junction bases not matched to a gene: 2. This CDR3 region has 13 residues.

This chain connects TRBV7-3 to TRBJ2-2; 11 bases match TRBD2. This CDR3 contains 15 residues. V shed 9 bases and J 3 bases; nucleotides not matched to a gene: 6. Germline CDR1 and CDR2: SGHTA and FQGTGA. CDR3 in amino acids: CASHLAGGYTGELFF. The CDR3 DNA reads TGTGCCAGTCATCTAGCGGGGGGATACACCGGGGAGCTGTTTTTT.

V gene TRBV6-1 combines with J gene TRBJ2-5; 9 bases map to TRBD2. The junction had 9 bases not matched to a gene; V was cut back by 2 bases and J by 2 bases. The V gene's germline CDR1 is MNHNS and CDR2 SASEGT. CDR3 length equals 17 residues. The CDR3 DNA follows: TGTGCCAGCAGTGAATGGCTAGCGGGGACTTCTCAAGAGACCCAGTACTTC. It encodes CASSEWLAGTSQETQYF.

The V and J genes are TRBV7-9 and TRBJ1-1; D not resolved. CDR1 and CDR2 from the germline V gene are SEHNR and FQNEAQ (reference sequence). This CDR3 has 11 amino acids. V lost 5 bases to trimming and J lost 10 bases, with 11 bases between them. This chain's CDR3 is CASSGEEVAFF. The DNA for the CDR3 is TGTGCCAGCAGCGGTGAGGAGGTAGCTTTCTTT.

A single count supports this clone. This rearrangement joins TRBV3-1 (or the pseudogene TRBV3-2) to TRBJ2-5; D is perhaps TRBD2 (7 bases). Germline V gives CDR1 LGHDT, CDR2 YNNKEL (reference sequence). The V and J ends lost 2 bases and 6 bases respectively, with 19 bases between them. The CDR3 has 16 residues. The CDR3 nucleotides read TGTGCCAGCAGCCAACAAAGGGGGGGTCTCTCTAAGACCCAGTACTTC. It is translated as CASSQQRGGLSKTQYF.

The V gene is TRBV11-2, the J gene TRBJ1-2; 7 positions agree with TRBD1. This CDR3 comprises 16 residues. Germline trimming cut 5 bases from V and 1 base from J; bases unmatched to any gene: 10. Germline CDR1 is SGHAT and CDR2 is FQNNGV. CDR3 protein: CASSPVGGAINYGYTF. CDR3 DNA sequence: TGTGCCAGCAGCCCTGTAGGGGGCGCAATTAACTATGGCTACACCTTC. The full variable domain, with the rest looked up from reference TRBV11-2 and TRBJ1-2, is EAGVAQSPRYKIIEKRQSVAFWCNPISGHATLYWYQQILGQGPKLLIQFQNNGVVDDSQLPKDRFSAERLKGVDSTLKIQPAKLEDSAVYLCASSPVGGAINYGYTFGSGTRLTVV.

This chain uses TRBV28 with TRBJ1-1; tentatively, D is TRBD1 (6 bases). V lost 3 bases and J 13 bases, leaving 18 bases between the germline ends. The length of the CDR3 is 13 residues. The germline CDR1 and CDR2 sequences are MDHEN and SYDVKM. CDR3 in amino acids: CASSLPLTGFSFF. The CDR3, as DNA: TGTGCCAGCAGTTTGCCCCTAACAGGGTTCAGTTTCTTT.

The chain has TRBV7-9 and TRBJ1-5, with no clear D. This CDR3 is built from 13 residues. Deletions cut 1 base from V and 8 bases from J, with 9 bases between. Germline CDR1 and CDR2: SEHNR and FQNEAQ (reference sequence). The CDR3 DNA reads TGTGCCAGCAGCTTAGAGGCAGGCAAGCCCCAGCATTTT. Amino acid sequence: CASSLEAGKPQHF.

This clone was picked up a small number of times. The J gene is TRBJ1-4, the V gene TRBV4-1; D unresolved. V lost 0 bases to trimming and J lost 10 bases, with 9 bases between them. There are 13 residues in the CDR3. CDR1 and CDR2 (germline): MGHRA, YSYEKL. The CDR3 spells CASSQEENGKLFF. The DNA for the CDR3 is TGCGCCAGCAGCCAAGAGGAGAACGGAAAACTGTTTTTT.

The chain couples TRBV27 to TRBJ1-6, with 9 bases aligning to TRBD1. The junction had 6 bases not matched to a gene; V was cut back by 5 bases and J by 7 bases. Germline assignment: CDR1 MNHEY and CDR2 SMNVEV (reference sequence). The CDR3 spans 15 residues. DNA of the CDR3: TGTGCCAGCAGTCGCCTAGGGACAGGGAATTCACCCCTCCACTTT. Its translation is CASSRLGTGNSPLHF.

Worth noting for this clone: Other DNA sequences of this sample code for an identical CDR3. This chain joins TRBV7-2 and TRBJ2-7, with 7 bases that match TRBD2. The germline CDR1 and CDR2 sequences are SGHTA and FQGNSA. The junction had 2 bases not matched to a gene; V was cut back by 0 bases and J by 3 bases. The CDR3 spans 14 residues. CDR3: CASSLAGGYYEQYF. The CDR3 nucleotides are TGTGCCAGCAGCTTAGCGGGAGGGTACTACGAGCAGTACTTC.

This clone turned up a few times. The chain recombines TRBV19 with TRBJ2-5; TRBD2 matches 13 bases. The CDR3 is made up of 16 amino acids. The V gene's germline CDR1 is LNHDA and CDR2 SQIVND (reference sequence). Trimming cost V 2 bases and J 1 base; bases outside gene matches: 1. In DNA form, the CDR3 reads TGTGCCAGTAGTATAAGACTAGCGGGGGGCCAAGAGACCCAGTACTTC. This codes for CASSIRLAGGQETQYF.

The V and J genes are TRBV6-2 or TRBV6-3 and TRBJ1-1; no firm D call. V gave up 4 bases and J gave up 5 bases, with 11 bases separating them. The CDR3 sequence is 13 residues long. CDR1 MNHEY and CDR2 SVGEGT come from the germline V gene. CDR3 sequence: CASSSGVRTEAFF. The CDR3, as DNA: TGTGCCAGCAGTTCCGGGGTTAGGACTGAAGCTTTCTTT.

This sequence joins TRBV6-5 and TRBJ2-7; the match to TRBD1 covers 8 bases. V gave up 5 bases and J gave up 6 bases; unmatched junction bases: 9. This CDR3 contains 14 residues. Germline-derived CDR1 and CDR2 are MNHEY and SVGAGI. The CDR3 bases are TGTGCCAGCAGTAGACCCGGGACAGGAGGCGAGCAGTACTTC. Its translation: CASSRPGTGGEQYF.

The chain is built from TRBV7-9 and TRBJ2-3; 13 nucleotides align to TRBD2. Germline CDR1 and CDR2: SEHNR and FQNEAQ (reference sequence). CDR3 length equals 15 residues. The ends lost 5 bases at V and 8 bases at J; junction bases unmatched: 7. CDR3 protein: CASSPTSGGAGTQYF. DNA of the CDR3: TGTGCCAGCAGCCCTACTAGCGGGGGGGCTGGTACGCAGTATTTT.

The chain uses TRBV5-1 and TRBJ1-5; TRBD1 matches at 8 bases. This CDR3 region has 15 residues. Unmatched junction bases numbered 4, after V lost 4 bases and J lost 1 base. The germline V gene has CDR1 SGHRS and CDR2 YFSETQ. The CDR3 spells CASSAGTGSNQPQHF. CDR3 sequence (DNA): TGCGCCAGCAGCGCGGGGACAGGAAGCAATCAGCCCCAGCATTTT.

The chain carries TRBV7-2 and TRBJ2-3, with D unclear. Germline CDR1 and CDR2: SGHTA and FQGNSA. Trimming shortened V by 5 bases and J by 2 bases, and 11 bases separated the two germline ends. There are 14 residues in the CDR3. The CDR3 region is CASSESGFTDTQYF. As DNA, the CDR3 is TGTGCCAGCAGCGAATCCGGGTTCACAGATACGCAGTATTTT.

The chain carries TRBV6-6 and TRBJ2-2; a possible D gene is TRBD1 (6 bases). This CDR3 comprises 14 residues. CDR1 and CDR2 from the germline V gene are MNHNY and SVGAGI (reference sequence). Trimming removed 5 bases at V and 5 bases at J, with 12 bases between. In DNA, the CDR3 is TGTGCCAGCAGTGCAGGGCAGGGGACCGGGGAGCTGTTTTTT. Translation: CASSAGQGTGELFF.

The chain couples TRBV18 to TRBJ2-7; 15 bases fit TRBD2. The length of the CDR3 is 16 residues. CDR1 and CDR2 from the germline V gene are KGHSH and LQKENI. J gave up 4 bases and V 3 bases, and 4 bases lay outside the gene matches. The CDR3: CASSPLGTSGGYEQYF. The CDR3 DNA is TGTGCCAGCTCACCGCTCGGGACTAGCGGGGGGTACGAGCAGTACTTC. Together with reference TRBV18 and TRBJ2-7, the CDR3 gives the full variable domain: NAGVMQNPRHLVRRRGQEARLRCSPMKGHSHVYWYRQLPEEGLKFMVYLQKENIIDESGMPKERFSAEFPKEGPSILRIQQVVRGDSAAYFCASSPLGTSGGYEQYFGPGTRLTVT.

The V and J genes are TRBV12-3 or TRBV12-4 and TRBJ1-6; D gene ambiguous. The V gene lost 6 bases and the J gene lost 10 bases, with 13 bases spanning the gap. This CDR3 spans 13 amino acids. The CDR3 here is CASRAGIASPLHF. The CDR3 region has the DNA TGTGCCAGCAGAGCGGGGATCGCATCACCCCTCCACTTT.

V usage is TRBV12-3 or TRBV12-4 and J usage is TRBJ2-7; 7 bases are shared with TRBD1. With V trimmed by 5 bases and J by 6 bases, 7 bases remained unmatched. The length of the CDR3 is 13 residues. The CDR3 is CASSLGGEAEQYF. CDR3 nucleotide sequence: TGTGCCAGCAGTCTAGGGGGCGAGGCCGAGCAGTACTTC.

This clone was seen a few times. The chain couples TRBV18 to TRBJ1-2; 9 bases are shared with TRBD1. V lost 3 bases to trimming and J lost 7 bases; unmatched junction nucleotides: 6. CDR3 length: 14 amino acids. Germline CDR1 is KGHSH and CDR2 is LQKENI. The chain's CDR3 is CASSPPGTGSGYTF. For the CDR3, the DNA is TGTGCCAGCTCACCTCCGGGGACAGGGAGTGGCTACACCTTC.

The chain is built from TRBV7-6 and TRBJ1-1; 7 nucleotides align to TRBD1. The V segment lost 3 bases and the J segment 1 base; nucleotides outside the gene matches: 8. The CDR3 totals 16 residues. Looked up from germline, CDR1 is SGHVS and CDR2 is FNYEAQ. CDR3 DNA: TGTGCCAGCAGCTTTAACGACAGGGATCCGAACACTGAAGCTTTCTTT. It encodes CASSFNDRDPNTEAFF.